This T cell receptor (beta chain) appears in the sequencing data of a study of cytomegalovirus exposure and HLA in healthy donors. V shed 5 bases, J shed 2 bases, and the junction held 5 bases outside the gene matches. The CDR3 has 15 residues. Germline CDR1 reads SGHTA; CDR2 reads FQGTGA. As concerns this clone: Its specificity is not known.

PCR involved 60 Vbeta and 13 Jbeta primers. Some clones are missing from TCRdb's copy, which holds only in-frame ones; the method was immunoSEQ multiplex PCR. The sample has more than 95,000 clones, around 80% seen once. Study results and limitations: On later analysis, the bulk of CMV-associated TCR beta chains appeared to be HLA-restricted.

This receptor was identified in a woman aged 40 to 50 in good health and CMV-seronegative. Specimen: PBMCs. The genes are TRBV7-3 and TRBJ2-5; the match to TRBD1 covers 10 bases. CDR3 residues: CASSQTGGRQETQYF. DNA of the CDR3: TGTGCCAGCAGCCAGACAGGGGGCAGGCAAGAGACCCAGTACTTC.